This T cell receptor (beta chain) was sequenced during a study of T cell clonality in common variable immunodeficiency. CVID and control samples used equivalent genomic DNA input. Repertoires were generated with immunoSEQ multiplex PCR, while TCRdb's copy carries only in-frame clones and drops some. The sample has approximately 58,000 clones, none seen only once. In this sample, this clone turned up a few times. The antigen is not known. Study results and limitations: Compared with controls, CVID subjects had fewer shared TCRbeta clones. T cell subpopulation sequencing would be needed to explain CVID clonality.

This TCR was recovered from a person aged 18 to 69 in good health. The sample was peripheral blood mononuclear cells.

CDR3 protein: CASSLSGRASITEQFF. CDR3 DNA, as far as it was read: TGTGCCAGCAGCCTTAGCGGGAGGGCCTCGATCACTGAG. The rearrangement uses TRBV7-8 and TRBJ2-1; 11 bases match TRBD2. Read data end 3 residues before the CDR3 end; the end is taken from the germline J gene. Germline assignment: CDR1 SGHVS and CDR2 FQNEAQ. The CDR3 length is 16 residues. After removal of 5 bases from V and 9 bases from J, the junction contained 12 bases not matched to a gene.